The 30 T cell receptor beta chains below all came from one sample that was sequenced in a study of read filtering for tumor transcriptome and immune sequencing. From roughly 0.4 ug of RNA, a library with molecular barcoded alpha/delta and beta/gamma adaptors was made. TCRdb ran MiXCR on the reads and lists one entry per CDR3 protein. The sample has roughly 60,000 distinct CDR3 sequences; 20% to 25% are singletons. The sample taken for sequencing was a population of CD138-negative cells sorted from bone marrow. Receptors originate from a donor aged 40 or over with multiple myeloma.

By sample fraction, this clonotype is large. V gene TRBV12-3 or TRBV12-4 combines with J gene TRBJ2-7; D not certain. This CDR3 is built from 12 residues. V shed 5 bases and J shed 2 bases, with 7 bases lying between them. CDR3 loop: CASSLRPYEQYF. The CDR3 nucleotides read TGTGCCAGCAGTCTCCGACCCTACGAGCAGTACTTC.

In this sample, this clonotype turned up a few times. The chain couples TRBV6-1 to TRBJ2-1, with TRBD1 matching 9 bases. J gave up 7 bases and V 7 bases, and 11 bases lay outside the gene matches. From germline, CDR1 is MNHNS and CDR2 SASEGT. This CDR3 spans 15 amino acids. CDR3 protein: CASTSARDRANEQFF. The CDR3 DNA reads TGTGCCAGCACTTCAGCGCGGGACAGGGCGAATGAGCAGTTCTTC.

This clonotype was seen more than once but under ten times. The chain is built from TRBV5-1 and TRBJ1-2; D remains unclear. The germline V and J ends were trimmed by 0 bases and 3 bases, with 6 bases remaining between them. This CDR3 has 13 amino acids. The germline V gene has CDR1 SGHRS and CDR2 YFSETQ. CDR3 loop: CASSLERDYGYTF. Here the CDR3 DNA reads TGCGCCAGCAGCTTGGAGAGGGACTATGGCTACACCTTC. Using reference TRBV5-1 and TRBJ1-2 for the parts outside the CDR3, the full variable domain is KAGVTQTPRYLIKTRGQQVTLSCSPISGHRSVSWYQQTPGQGLQFLFEYFSETQRNKGNFPGRFSGRQFSNSRSEMNVSTLELGDSALYLCASSLERDYGYTFGSGTRLTVV.

The table lists this clonotype with many counts. The gene calls are TRBV27 and TRBJ2-1; 7 nucleotides line up with TRBD2. Germline lookup yields CDR1 MNHEY and CDR2 SMNVEV (reference sequence). V dropped 6 bases and J dropped 5; count of bases not matched to a gene: 7. The CDR3 contains 14 residues. The CDR3, as DNA: TGTGCCAGCAGCAGGGCGGGAGCCCACAATGAGCAGTTCTTC. This gives the protein CASSRAGAHNEQFF.

This clonotype was observed at least ten times. V and J are TRBV4-1 and TRBJ2-3, with 10 bases lining up with TRBD2. This CDR3 spans 19 amino acids. The J segment lost 0 bases and the V segment lost 0 bases, leaving 9 bases of the junction unmatched. Germline-derived CDR1 and CDR2 are MGHRA and YSYEKL. The CDR3 DNA sequence: TGCGCCAGCAGCCAAGATTCTAGCGGGAGCGGCTCTAGCACAGATACGCAGTATTTT. Translating it yields CASSQDSSGSGSSTDTQYF.

In regard to this clonotype: A read error may explain this, as a much larger clone is one base away. This chain links TRBV6-5 with TRBJ2-1, with D uncertain. Germline V gene lookup returns CDR1 MNHEY and CDR2 SVGAGI. This CDR3 region has 14 residues. CDR3 residues: CASKWGRAYNEQSF. The CDR3 DNA reads as TGTGCCAGCAAATGGGGAAGAGCCTACAATGAGCAGTCCTTC.

The table lists this clonotype with a few counts. The rearrangement uses TRBV20-1 and TRBJ1-1; TRBD1 might be the D (5 bases). The germline V and J ends were trimmed by 0 bases and 4 bases, with 15 bases remaining between them. CDR3 size: 15 residues. The germline V gene encodes CDR1 DFQATT and CDR2 SNEGSKA (reference sequence). Here the CDR3 reads CSAREVGRESTEAFF. The CDR3 coding sequence is TGCAGTGCTAGAGAGGTAGGCAGGGAGAGCACTGAAGCTTTCTTT.

This clonotype was observed many times. The gene calls are TRBV11-2 and TRBJ1-6; D is perhaps TRBD1 (6 bases). Trimming cost V 5 bases and J 7 bases, with 15 bases left between them. Germline V gene data show CDR1 as SGHAT and CDR2 as FQNNGV. This CDR3 comprises 15 residues. The DNA for the CDR3 is TGTGCCAGCAGCCCTCCAGGGACAACCAATTCACCCCTCCACTTT. As protein: CASSPPGTTNSPLHF.

Points on this clonotype: This clone may be a read error of a much larger clone one base away. The chain links TRBV29-1 to TRBJ2-3, with a tentative D call TRBD1 (7 bases). Germline CDR1 and CDR2: SQVTM and ANQGSEA. Trimming cost V 6 bases and J 3 bases, with 19 bases left between them. This CDR3 is built from 15 residues. CDR3 bases: TGCAGCGTCTGTACAGGGGAGGATTGGACAGATACGCAGTATTTT. Translating gives CSVCTGEDWTDTQYF.

This clonotype was seen many times. The CDR3 is CASSLRTGNEKLFF. CDR3 in DNA: TGTGCCAGCAGCCTACGGACAGGGAATGAAAAACTGTTTTTT. The chain is built from TRBV7-9 and TRBJ1-4, with 8 bases fitting TRBD1. Trimming removed 5 bases from V and 5 bases from J; junction bases left unmatched: 4. The germline CDR1 and CDR2 sequences are SEHNR and FQNEAQ (reference sequence). This CDR3 comprises 14 residues. The full variable domain, completed using reference TRBV7-9 and TRBJ1-4, is DTGVSQNPRHKITKRGQNVTFRCDPISEHNRLYWYRQTLGQGPEFLTYFQNEAQLEKSRLLSDRFSAERPKGSFSTLEIQRTEQGDSAMYLCASSLRTGNEKLFFGSGTQLSVL.

This chain links TRBV2 with TRBJ2-7, with D unresolved. The CDR3 runs 13 residues. The ends were cut back, 7 bases at V and 7 bases at J, with 17 bases in the middle. From germline, CDR1 is SNHLY and CDR2 FYNNEI. In DNA form, the CDR3 reads TGTGCCAGCACCCCAGAGGTCTCAGAGGAGCAGTACTTC. Translated: CASTPEVSEEQYF.

A few counts support this clonotype. V is TRBV4-1 and J is TRBJ1-3; a weak D match, TRBD1 (6 bases). The germline gives CDR1 MGHRA, CDR2 YSYEKL. The CDR3 runs to 13 residues. The V and J ends lost 4 bases and 8 bases respectively, with 12 bases between them. CDR3 residues: CASSRQGSDTIYF. In DNA form, the CDR3 reads TGCGCCAGCAGCCGTCAGGGGTCAGACACCATATATTTT.

The rearrangement links TRBV6-5 to TRBJ2-3; D possibly corresponds to TRBD2 (6 bases). Germline assignment: CDR1 MNHEY and CDR2 SVGAGI. Trimming shortened V by 4 bases and J by 1 base, and 12 bases separated the two germline ends. The length of the CDR3 is 15 residues. CDR3 sequence: CASSFPPGGTDTQYF. DNA for the CDR3: TGTGCCAGCAGTTTTCCGCCGGGGGGCACAGATACGCAGTATTTT.

This clonotype showed up just a few times. V and J are TRBV12-5 and TRBJ1-3; D is unclear. The V end was cut by 2 bases, the J end by 0 bases, with 23 bases between. CDR1 LGHNT and CDR2 FRNRAP come from the germline V gene. CDR3 length: 20 amino acids. CDR3 residues: CASGLPPQRGRNSSGNTIYF. The DNA for the CDR3 is TGTGCTAGTGGTTTGCCCCCCCAGCGAGGCAGGAACTCCTCTGGAAACACCATATATTTT.

This clonotype was found many times. The rearrangement joins TRBV6-1 to TRBJ2-1, with TRBD1 identical over 10 bases. The V and J ends lost 7 bases and 5 bases, in that order; junction bases with no gene match: 8. Per the germline V gene, CDR1 is MNHNS and CDR2 is SASEGT. The CDR3 runs to 15 residues. For the CDR3, the DNA is TGTGCCAGCATCCCTAGAGGACAGGGGGACAATGAGCAGTTCTTC. Translated: CASIPRGQGDNEQFF.

This clonotype was picked up many times. The rearrangement joins TRBV5-6 to TRBJ2-7, with 14 nucleotides matching TRBD2. The J segment lost 2 bases and the V segment lost 5 bases, leaving 15 bases of the junction unmatched. Looked up from germline, CDR1 is SGHDT and CDR2 is YYEEEE. The CDR3 runs 19 residues. The CDR3 DNA sequence: TGTGCCAGCAGTCCCCTGGGAGGACTAGCGGGGGGACTCCCCTACGAGCAGTACTTC. This sequence encodes CASSPLGGLAGGLPYEQYF.

This clonotype was recorded at least ten times. The CDR3 bases are TGTGCCAGCAGCTTAGGGGCGGTGAGCTCCTACGAGCAGTACTTC. Encoded protein: CASSLGAVSSYEQYF. The J gene is TRBJ2-7, the V gene TRBV11-2, with no clear D. The germline gives CDR1 SGHAT, CDR2 FQNNGV. The V end was cut by 1 base, the J end by 0 bases, with 10 bases between. The length of the CDR3 is 15 residues.

This clonotype showed up many times. This rearrangement joins TRBV7-2 to TRBJ2-3; D perhaps matches TRBD2 (6 bases). CDR1 is SGHTA and CDR2 is FQGNSA in the germline V gene. V shed 1 base and J shed 7 bases, with 12 bases lying between them. This CDR3 has 14 amino acids. CDR3 coding DNA: TGTGCCAGCAGCTTAGGGAGACTAGAAAATACGCAGTATTTT. This translates into CASSLGRLENTQYF.

This clonotype came up a few times. The chain links TRBV20-1 to TRBJ2-1; D is possibly TRBD2 (6 bases). The germline V and J ends were trimmed by 6 bases and 8 bases, with 26 bases remaining between them. This CDR3 contains 16 residues. Germline-derived CDR1 and CDR2 are DFQATT and SNEGSKA (reference sequence). The CDR3 sequence: CSANGRGSAIGHEQFF. CDR3 DNA sequence: TGCAGTGCAAACGGACGGGGGAGCGCCATCGGGCATGAGCAGTTCTTC.

Notes on this clonotype: This may stem from a read error, because a much larger clone lies one nucleotide away. This rearrangement joins TRBV15 to TRBJ2-2, with a possible D match to TRBD2 (6 bases). CDR3 length: 15 residues. Looked up from germline, CDR1 is LNHNV and CDR2 is YYDKDF (reference sequence). The CDR3 loop reads CATSRALGLPEKLSF. As DNA, the CDR3 is TGTGCCACCAGCAGAGCATTGGGACTGCCCGAGAAGCTGTCTTTT.

Many counts were recorded for this clonotype. The genes are TRBV6-2 or TRBV6-3 and TRBJ2-1; TRBD2 aligns across 8 bases. Germline CDR1 MNHEY, CDR2 SVGEGT. Unmatched junction bases numbered 6, after V lost 5 bases and J lost 6 bases. This CDR3 spans 14 amino acids. CDR3 coding DNA: TGTGCCAGCAGTCTTAGCGGGAACCCCAATGAGCAGTTCTTC. It specifies CASSLSGNPNEQFF.

This clonotype was counted ten times or more. J is TRBJ2-5 and V is TRBV7-8; TRBD2 matches at 14 bases. After removal of 5 bases from V and 13 bases from J, the junction contained 9 bases not matched to a gene. Germline V gene data show CDR1 as SGHVS and CDR2 as FQNEAQ. This CDR3 region has 14 residues. The DNA for the CDR3 is TGTGCCAGCAGCCCGGGGACTAGCGGGAGCGATCGGTACTTC. Amino acid sequence: CASSPGTSGSDRYF.

This clonotype was observed at least ten times. The chain combines TRBV30 with TRBJ1-6, with TRBD1 identical over 7 bases. The CDR3 has 14 amino acids. The V and J ends lost 1 base and 10 bases, in that order; junction bases with no gene match: 7. Germline CDR1 reads GTSNPN; CDR2 reads SVGIG (reference sequence). Written as DNA, the CDR3 is TGTGCCTGGAGTGAAGGCAGGGGGGGATCACCCCTCCACTTT. Its translation: CAWSEGRGGSPLHF.

This clonotype has ten or more counts. V usage is TRBV4-1 and J usage is TRBJ1-4; the D is unclear. V shed 0 bases and J shed 0 bases, with 5 bases lying between them. The CDR3 covers 15 residues. Germline V gene sequence: CDR1 MGHRA, CDR2 YSYEKL. In nucleotides, the CDR3 is TGCGCCAGCAGCCAAGAATCAGCAACTAATGAAAAACTGTTTTTT. Encoded protein: CASSQESATNEKLFF.

Points on this clonotype: A far larger clone is a single base away, which makes a read error likely. The genes are TRBV7-2 and TRBJ2-7, with no clear D. The germline V and J ends were trimmed by 7 bases and 4 bases, with 8 bases remaining between them. CDR3 length: 11 amino acids. Germline V lookup: CDR1 SGHTA, CDR2 FQGNSA. CDR3 sequence (DNA): TGTGCCAGCATCTCTGCGTACGAGCAGTACTTC. Encoded protein: CASISAYEQYF. The entire variable domain, with the rest obtained from reference TRBV7-2 and TRBJ2-7, is as follows: GAGVSQSPSNKVTEKGKDVELRCDPISGHTALYWYRQSLGQGLEFLIYFQGNSAPDKSGLPSDRFSAERTGGSVSTLTIQRTQQEDSAVYLCASISAYEQYFGPGTRLTVT.

There are many counts of this clonotype. The rearrangement joins TRBV30 to TRBJ1-1, with unresolved D. The CDR3 is made up of 12 amino acids. Trimming pared 0 bases from V and 1 base from J, leaving 3 bases between. Germline V lookup: CDR1 GTSNPN, CDR2 SVGIG (reference sequence). CDR3 in DNA: TGTGCCTGGAGTGTTACGAACACTGAAGCTTTCTTT. Translated, it gives CAWSVTNTEAFF.

This clonotype was counted ten times or more. This chain connects TRBV5-1 to TRBJ2-1, with 12 nucleotides matching TRBD2. V shed 3 bases, J shed 2 bases, and the junction held 12 bases outside the gene matches. There are 19 residues in the CDR3. Germline V gene data show CDR1 as SGHRS and CDR2 as YFSETQ. The DNA for the CDR3 is TGCGCCAGCAGCTCCCCGACTAGCGGGGGCCCATCTACCTACAATGAGCAGTTCTTC. Translation gives CASSSPTSGGPSTYNEQFF. Filled out from reference TRBV5-1 and TRBJ2-1, the complete variable domain reads KAGVTQTPRYLIKTRGQQVTLSCSPISGHRSVSWYQQTPGQGLQFLFEYFSETQRNKGNFPGRFSGRQFSNSRSEMNVSTLELGDSALYLCASSSPTSGGPSTYNEQFFGPGTRLTVL.

At least ten counts were recorded for this clonotype. CDR3 sequence: CASSQDTGQSYNEQFF. CDR3 coding DNA: TGCGCCAGCAGCCAAGATACGGGGCAAAGCTACAATGAGCAGTTCTTC. V is TRBV4-1 and J is TRBJ2-1; D could derive from TRBD1 or TRBD2 (5 bases each). Trimming took 0 bases from V and 3 from J, leaving 12 bases between them. From germline, CDR1 is MGHRA and CDR2 YSYEKL. The CDR3 loop spans 16 amino acids.

In the case of this clonotype: Given a much more abundant clone one base away, this may be a read error. The gene calls are TRBV3-1 and TRBJ2-6, with D perhaps matching TRBD1 (5 bases). The V gene's germline CDR1 is LGHDT and CDR2 YNNKEL (reference sequence). The CDR3 has 13 amino acids. CDR3 DNA sequence: TGTGCCAGCAGCTCCGGTGGGGCCAACGTCCCGACTTTC. As protein: CASSSGGANVPTF.

In its sample, this clonotype was seen many times. This chain connects TRBV6-2 or TRBV6-3 to TRBJ1-5; TRBD1 is a possible D gene (6 bases). The length of the CDR3 is 14 residues. V dropped 2 bases and J dropped 3 bases, with 8 bases sitting between them. Germline V gives CDR1 MNHEY, CDR2 SVGEGT. CDR3 DNA sequence: TGTGCCAGCAGTTACGGGGGGGCCAATCAGCCCCAGCATTTT. Encoded protein: CASSYGGANQPQHF.